The clone carrying this TCR beta chain has only one observation. Its target is unknown. These data come from a study of PD-1 blockade in classical Hodgkin lymphoma. General study points: Repertoire differences have undefined causes, possibly disease activity or prior therapy.

TCRdb's copy holds only in-frame clones and misses some; the assay was immunoSEQ multiplex PCR. The data hold more than 85,000 clones, with nearly 95% observed a single time. Each patient's relapse followed autologous stem cell transplantation, and brentuximab vedotin exposure varied. Germline V gene sequence: CDR1 SGHDT, CDR2 YYEEEE. Germline trimming cut 4 bases from V and 2 bases from J; bases unmatched to any gene: 5. CDR3 length: 14 residues. Sequenced here: peripheral blood mononuclear cells (PBMCs), sampled before the second cycle of nivolumab. The V and J genes are TRBV5-6 and TRBJ1-1; 7 bases align to TRBD1. The clonotype comes from a human donor with classical Hodgkin lymphoma. CDR3 DNA sequence: TGTGCCAGCAGCCTGACAGGGAGAAACACTGAAGCTTTCTTT. Translated: CASSLTGRNTEAFF.